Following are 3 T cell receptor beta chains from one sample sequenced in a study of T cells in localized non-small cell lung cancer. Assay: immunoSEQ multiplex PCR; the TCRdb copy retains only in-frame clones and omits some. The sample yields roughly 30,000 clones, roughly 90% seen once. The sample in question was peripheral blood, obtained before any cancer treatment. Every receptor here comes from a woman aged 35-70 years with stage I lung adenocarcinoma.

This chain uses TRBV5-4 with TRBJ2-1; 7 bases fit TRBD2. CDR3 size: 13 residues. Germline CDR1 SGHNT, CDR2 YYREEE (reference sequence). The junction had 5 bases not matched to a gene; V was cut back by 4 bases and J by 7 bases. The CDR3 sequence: CASSGVLANEQFF. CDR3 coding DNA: TGTGCCAGCAGCGGGGTACTAGCGAATGAGCAGTTCTTC.

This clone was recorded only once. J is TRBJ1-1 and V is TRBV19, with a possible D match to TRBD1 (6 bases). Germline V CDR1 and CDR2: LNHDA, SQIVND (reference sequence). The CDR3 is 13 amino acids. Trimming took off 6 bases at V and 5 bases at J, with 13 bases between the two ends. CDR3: CASSKQGVTEAFF. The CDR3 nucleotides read TGTGCCAGTAGCAAACAGGGTGTGACTGAAGCTTTCTTT.

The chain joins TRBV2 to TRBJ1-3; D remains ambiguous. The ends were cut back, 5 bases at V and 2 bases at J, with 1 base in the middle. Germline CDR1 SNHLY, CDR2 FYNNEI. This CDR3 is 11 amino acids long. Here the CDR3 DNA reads TGTGCCAGCAGTCCTGGAAACACCATATATTTT. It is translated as CASSPGNTIYF.